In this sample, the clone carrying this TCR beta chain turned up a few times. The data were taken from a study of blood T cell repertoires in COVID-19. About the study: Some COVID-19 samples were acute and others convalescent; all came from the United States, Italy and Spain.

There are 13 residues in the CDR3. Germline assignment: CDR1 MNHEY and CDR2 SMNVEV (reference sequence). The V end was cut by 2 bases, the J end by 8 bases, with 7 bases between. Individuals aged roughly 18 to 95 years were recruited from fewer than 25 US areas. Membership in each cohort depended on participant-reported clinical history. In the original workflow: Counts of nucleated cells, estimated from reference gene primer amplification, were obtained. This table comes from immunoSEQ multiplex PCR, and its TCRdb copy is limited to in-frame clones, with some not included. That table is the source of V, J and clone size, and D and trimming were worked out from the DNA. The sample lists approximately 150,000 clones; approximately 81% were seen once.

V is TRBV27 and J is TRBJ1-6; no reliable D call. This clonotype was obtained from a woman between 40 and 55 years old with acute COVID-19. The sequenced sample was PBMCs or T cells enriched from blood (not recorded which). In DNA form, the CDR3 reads TGTGCCAGCAGTTTAACCGGTCATTCACCCCTCCACTTT. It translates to CASSLTGHSPLHF.